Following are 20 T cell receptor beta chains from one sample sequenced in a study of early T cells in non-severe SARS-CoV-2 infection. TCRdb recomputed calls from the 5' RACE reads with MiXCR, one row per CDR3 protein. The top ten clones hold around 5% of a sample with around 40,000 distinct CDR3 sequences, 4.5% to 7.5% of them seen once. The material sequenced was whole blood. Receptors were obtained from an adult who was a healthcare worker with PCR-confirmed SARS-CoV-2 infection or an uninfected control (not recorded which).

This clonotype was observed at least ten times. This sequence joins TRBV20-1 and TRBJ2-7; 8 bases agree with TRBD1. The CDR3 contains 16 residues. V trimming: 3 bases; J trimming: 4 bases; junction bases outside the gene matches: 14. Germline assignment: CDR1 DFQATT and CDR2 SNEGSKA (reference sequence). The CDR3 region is CSARPPGQVISYEQYF. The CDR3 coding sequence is TGCAGTGCTAGGCCCCCGGGACAGGTGATCAGTTACGAGCAGTACTTC.

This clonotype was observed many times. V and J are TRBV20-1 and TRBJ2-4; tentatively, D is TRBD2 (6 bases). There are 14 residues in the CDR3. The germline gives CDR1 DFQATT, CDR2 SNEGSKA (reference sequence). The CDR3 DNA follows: TGCGGGGGGTGCGAATCACTAGCCAAAAACATTCAGTACTTC. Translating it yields CGGCESLAKNIQYF.

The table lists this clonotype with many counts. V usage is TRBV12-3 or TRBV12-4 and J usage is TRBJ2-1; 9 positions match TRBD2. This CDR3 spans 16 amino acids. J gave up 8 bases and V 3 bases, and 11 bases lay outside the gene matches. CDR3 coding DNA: TGTGCCAGCAGTTTTAGGATTAGCGGGAGTATGGATGAGCAGTTCTTC. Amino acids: CASSFRISGSMDEQFF.

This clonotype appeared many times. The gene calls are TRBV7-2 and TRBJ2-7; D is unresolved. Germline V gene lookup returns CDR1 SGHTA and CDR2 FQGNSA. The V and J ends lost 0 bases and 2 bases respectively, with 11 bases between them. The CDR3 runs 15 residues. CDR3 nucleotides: TGTGCCAGCAGCTTAGCGCTCGACTCAACCTACGAGCAGTACTTC. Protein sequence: CASSLALDSTYEQYF.

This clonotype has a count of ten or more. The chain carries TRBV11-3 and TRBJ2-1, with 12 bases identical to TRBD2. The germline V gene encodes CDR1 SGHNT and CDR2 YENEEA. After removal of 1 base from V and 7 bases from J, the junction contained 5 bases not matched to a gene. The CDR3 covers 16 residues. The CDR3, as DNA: TGTGCCAGCAGCTTAGTGCTAGCGGGAGGGAGGAATGAGCAGTTCTTC. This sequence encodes CASSLVLAGGRNEQFF.

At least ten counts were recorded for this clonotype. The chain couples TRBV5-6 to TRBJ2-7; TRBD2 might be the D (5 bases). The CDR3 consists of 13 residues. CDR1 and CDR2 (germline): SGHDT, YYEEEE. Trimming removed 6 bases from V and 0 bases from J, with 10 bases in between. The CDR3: CASKLSASYEQYF. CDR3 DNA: TGTGCCAGCAAGCTTAGCGCCTCCTACGAGCAGTACTTC.

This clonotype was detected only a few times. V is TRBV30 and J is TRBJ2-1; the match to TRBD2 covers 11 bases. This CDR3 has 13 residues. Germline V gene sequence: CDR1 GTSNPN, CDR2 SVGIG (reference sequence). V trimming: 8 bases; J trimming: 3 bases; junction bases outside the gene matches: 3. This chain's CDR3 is CARTSGSYNEQFF. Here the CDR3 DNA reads TGTGCCAGAACTAGCGGGAGCTACAATGAGCAGTTCTTC.

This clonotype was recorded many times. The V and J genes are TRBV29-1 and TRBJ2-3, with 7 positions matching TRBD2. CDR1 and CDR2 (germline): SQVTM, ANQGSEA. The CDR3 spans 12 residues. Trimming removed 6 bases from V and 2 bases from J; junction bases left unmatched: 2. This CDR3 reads CSVGDYTDTQYF. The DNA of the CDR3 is TGCAGCGTGGGGGACTACACAGATACGCAGTATTTT.

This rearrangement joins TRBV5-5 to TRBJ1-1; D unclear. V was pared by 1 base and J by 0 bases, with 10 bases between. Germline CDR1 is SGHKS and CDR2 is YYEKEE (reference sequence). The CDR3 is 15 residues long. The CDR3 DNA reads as TGTGCCAGCAGCTTGTCCGGAGACCTGAACACTGAAGCTTTCTTT. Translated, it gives CASSLSGDLNTEAFF.

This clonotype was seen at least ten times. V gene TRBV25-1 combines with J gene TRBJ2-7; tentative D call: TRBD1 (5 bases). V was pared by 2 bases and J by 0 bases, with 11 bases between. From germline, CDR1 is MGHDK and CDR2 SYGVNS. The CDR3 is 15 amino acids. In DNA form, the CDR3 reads TGTGCCAGCAGTGAAAATCAAGACAGCTCCTACGAGCAGTACTTC. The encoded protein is CASSENQDSSYEQYF.

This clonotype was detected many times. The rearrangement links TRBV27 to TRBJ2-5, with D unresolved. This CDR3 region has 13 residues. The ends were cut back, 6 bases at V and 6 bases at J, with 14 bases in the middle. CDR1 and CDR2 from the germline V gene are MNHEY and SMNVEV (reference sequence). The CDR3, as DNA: TGTGCCAGCAGACCCACTCGTACGAAGACCCAGTACTTC. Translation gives CASRPTRTKTQYF.

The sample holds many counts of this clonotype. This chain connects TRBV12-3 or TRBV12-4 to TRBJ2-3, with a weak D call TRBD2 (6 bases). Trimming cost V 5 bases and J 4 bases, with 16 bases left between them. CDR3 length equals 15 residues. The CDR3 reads CASSPNSEGPDTQYF. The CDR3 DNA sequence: TGTGCCAGCAGTCCCAACTCGGAGGGCCCAGATACGCAGTATTTT.

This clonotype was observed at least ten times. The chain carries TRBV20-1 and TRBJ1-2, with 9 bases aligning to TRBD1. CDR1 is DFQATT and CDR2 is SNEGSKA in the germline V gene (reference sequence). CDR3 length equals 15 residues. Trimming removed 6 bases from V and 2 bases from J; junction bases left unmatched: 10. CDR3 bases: TGCAGTGCCGACAAGCCGGGACAGGGAAACTATGGCTACACCTTC. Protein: CSADKPGQGNYGYTF.

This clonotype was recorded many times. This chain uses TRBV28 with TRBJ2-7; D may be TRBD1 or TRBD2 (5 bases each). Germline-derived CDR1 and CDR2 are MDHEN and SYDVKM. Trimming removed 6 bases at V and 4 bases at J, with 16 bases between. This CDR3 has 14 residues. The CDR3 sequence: CASRGIRGLYEQYF. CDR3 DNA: TGTGCCAGCAGGGGGATACGGGGCCTTTACGAGCAGTACTTC.

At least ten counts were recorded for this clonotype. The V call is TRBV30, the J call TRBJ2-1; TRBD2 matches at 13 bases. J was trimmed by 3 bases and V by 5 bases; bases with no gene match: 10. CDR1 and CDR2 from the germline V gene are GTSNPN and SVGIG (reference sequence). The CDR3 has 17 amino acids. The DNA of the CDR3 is TGTGCCTGGCCCACTAGCGGGAGGGACTCAGGCTACAATGAGCAGTTCTTC. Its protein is CAWPTSGRDSGYNEQFF.

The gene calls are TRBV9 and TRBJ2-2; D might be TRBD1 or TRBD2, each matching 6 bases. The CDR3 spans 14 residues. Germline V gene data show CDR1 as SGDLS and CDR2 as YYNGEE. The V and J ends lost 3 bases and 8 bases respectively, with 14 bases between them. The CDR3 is CASSATGAGGELFF. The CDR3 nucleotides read TGTGCCAGCAGCGCGACGGGGGCAGGAGGGGAGCTGTTTTTT.

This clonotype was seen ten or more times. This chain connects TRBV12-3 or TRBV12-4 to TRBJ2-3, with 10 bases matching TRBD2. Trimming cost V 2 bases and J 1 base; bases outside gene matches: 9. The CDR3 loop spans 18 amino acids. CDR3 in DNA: TGTGCCAGCAGTTTATGGCTAGCGGGAGTACGGGGCACAGATACGCAGTATTTT. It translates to CASSLWLAGVRGTDTQYF.

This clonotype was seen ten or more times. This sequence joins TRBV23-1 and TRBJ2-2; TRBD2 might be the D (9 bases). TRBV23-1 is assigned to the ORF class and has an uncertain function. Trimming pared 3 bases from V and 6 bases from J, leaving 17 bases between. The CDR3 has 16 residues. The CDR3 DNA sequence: TGCGCCAGCAGTCAGGCGGGAGGGACAGGCGCCGGGGAGCTGTTTTTT. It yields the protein CASSQAGGTGAGELFF.

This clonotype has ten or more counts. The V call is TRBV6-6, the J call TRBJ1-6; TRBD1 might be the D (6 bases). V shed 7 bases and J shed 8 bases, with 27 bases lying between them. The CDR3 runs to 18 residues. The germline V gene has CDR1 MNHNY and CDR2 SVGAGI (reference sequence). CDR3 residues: CASTIGQGRGGTDSPLHF. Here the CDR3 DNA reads TGTGCCAGCACGATAGGGCAGGGGCGAGGGGGGACGGATTCACCCCTCCACTTT.

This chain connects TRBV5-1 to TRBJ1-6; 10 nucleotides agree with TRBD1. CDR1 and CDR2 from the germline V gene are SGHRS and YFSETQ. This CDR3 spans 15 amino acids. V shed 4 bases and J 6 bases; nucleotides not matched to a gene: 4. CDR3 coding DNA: TGCGCCAGCAGCCCCGGGACAGGGGTTAATTCACCCCTCCACTTT. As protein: CASSPGTGVNSPLHF.